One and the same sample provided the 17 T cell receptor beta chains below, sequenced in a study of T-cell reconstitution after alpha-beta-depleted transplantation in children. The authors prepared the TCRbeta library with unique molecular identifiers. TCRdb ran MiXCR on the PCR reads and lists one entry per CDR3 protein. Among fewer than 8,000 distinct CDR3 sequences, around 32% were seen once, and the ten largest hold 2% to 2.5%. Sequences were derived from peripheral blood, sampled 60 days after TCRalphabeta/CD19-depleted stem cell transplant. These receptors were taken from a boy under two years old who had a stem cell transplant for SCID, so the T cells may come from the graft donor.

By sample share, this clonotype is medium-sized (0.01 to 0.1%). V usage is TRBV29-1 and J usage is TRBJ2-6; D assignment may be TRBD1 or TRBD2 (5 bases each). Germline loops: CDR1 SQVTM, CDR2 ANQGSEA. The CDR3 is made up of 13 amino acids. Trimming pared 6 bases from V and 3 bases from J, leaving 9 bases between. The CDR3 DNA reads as TGCAGCGTGAGGGGTGGTGGGGCCAACGTCCTGACTTTC. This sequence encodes CSVRGGGANVLTF.

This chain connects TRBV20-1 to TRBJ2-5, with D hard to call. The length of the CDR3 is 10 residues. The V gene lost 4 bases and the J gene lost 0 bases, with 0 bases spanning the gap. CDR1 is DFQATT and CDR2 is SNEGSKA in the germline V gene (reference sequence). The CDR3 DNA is TGCAGTGCTAACCAAGAGACCCAGTACTTC. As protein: CSANQETQYF.

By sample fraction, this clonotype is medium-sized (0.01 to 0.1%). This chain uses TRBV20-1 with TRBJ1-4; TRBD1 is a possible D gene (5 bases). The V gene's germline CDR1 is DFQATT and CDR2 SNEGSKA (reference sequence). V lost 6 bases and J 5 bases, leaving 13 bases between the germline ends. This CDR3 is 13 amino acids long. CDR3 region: CSALDISNEKLFF. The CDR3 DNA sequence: TGCAGTGCCCTGGACATATCGAATGAAAAACTGTTTTTT.

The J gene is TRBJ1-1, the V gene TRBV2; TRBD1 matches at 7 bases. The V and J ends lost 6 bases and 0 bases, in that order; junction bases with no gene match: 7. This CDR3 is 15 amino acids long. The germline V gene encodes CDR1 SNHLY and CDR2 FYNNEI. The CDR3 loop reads CASRGQTFMNTEAFF. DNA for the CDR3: TGTGCCAGCAGGGGACAGACCTTCATGAACACTGAAGCTTTCTTT.

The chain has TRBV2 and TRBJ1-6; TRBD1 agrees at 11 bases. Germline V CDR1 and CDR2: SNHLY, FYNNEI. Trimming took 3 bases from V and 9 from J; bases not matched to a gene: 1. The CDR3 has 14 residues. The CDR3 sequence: CASSEGTGGSPLHF. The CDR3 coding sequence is TGTGCCAGCAGTGAGGGGACAGGGGGTTCACCCCTCCACTTT.

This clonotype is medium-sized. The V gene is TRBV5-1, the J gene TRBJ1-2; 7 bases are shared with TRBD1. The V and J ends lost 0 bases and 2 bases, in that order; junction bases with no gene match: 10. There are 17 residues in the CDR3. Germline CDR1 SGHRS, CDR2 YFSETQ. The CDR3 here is CASSLDWTGKVNYGYTF. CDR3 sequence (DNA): TGCGCCAGCAGCTTGGATTGGACAGGCAAAGTAAACTATGGCTACACCTTC. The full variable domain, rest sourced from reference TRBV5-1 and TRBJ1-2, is KAGVTQTPRYLIKTRGQQVTLSCSPISGHRSVSWYQQTPGQGLQFLFEYFSETQRNKGNFPGRFSGRQFSNSRSEMNVSTLELGDSALYLCASSLDWTGKVNYGYTFGSGTRLTVV.

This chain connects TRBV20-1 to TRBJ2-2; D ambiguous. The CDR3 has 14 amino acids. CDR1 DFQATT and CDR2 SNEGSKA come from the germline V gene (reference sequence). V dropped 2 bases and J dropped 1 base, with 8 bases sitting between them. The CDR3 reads CSARSLGNTGELFF. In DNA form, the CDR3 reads TGCAGTGCTAGATCCCTAGGGAACACCGGGGAGCTGTTTTTT.

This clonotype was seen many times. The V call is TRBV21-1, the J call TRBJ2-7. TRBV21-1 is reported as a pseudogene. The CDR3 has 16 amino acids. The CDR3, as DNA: TGTGCCAGCAGCAGCCGCGGAGACAACACCCTCTACGAGCAGTACTTC. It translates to CASSSRGDNTLYEQYF.

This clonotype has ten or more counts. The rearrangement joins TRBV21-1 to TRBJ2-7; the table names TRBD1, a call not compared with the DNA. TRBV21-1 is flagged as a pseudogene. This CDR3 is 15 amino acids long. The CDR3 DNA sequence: TGTGCCAGCAGCAAAGGAAAGGGGGGGGCCAGGGAGCAGTACTTC. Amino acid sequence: CASSKGKGGAREQYF.

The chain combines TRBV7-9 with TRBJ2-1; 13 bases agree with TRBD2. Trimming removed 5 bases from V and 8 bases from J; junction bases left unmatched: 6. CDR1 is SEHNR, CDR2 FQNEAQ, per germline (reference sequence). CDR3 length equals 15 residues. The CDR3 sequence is CASSPGLAGDYEQFF. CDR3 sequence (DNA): TGTGCCAGCAGCCCTGGACTAGCGGGAGACTATGAGCAGTTCTTC.

The CDR3 protein is CASSLGRYEQYF. The CDR3 DNA is TGTGCCAGCAGTTTGGGCAGATACGAGCAGTACTTC. The chain couples TRBV6-2 or TRBV6-3 to TRBJ2-7; D ambiguous. Deletions cut 4 bases from V and 4 bases from J, with 8 bases between. This CDR3 region has 12 residues. Per the germline V gene, CDR1 is MNHEY and CDR2 is SVGEGT.

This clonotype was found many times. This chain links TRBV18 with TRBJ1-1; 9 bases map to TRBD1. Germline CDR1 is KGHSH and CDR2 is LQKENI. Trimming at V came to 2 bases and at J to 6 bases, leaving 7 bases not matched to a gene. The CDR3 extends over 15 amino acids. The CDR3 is CASSPVRGTGPEAFF. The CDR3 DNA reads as TGTGCCAGCTCACCAGTTAGGGGGACAGGGCCTGAAGCTTTCTTT.

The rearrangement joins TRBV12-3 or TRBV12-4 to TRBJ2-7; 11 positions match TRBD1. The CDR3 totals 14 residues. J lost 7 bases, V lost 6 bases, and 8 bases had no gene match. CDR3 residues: CASSPGQGAYEQYF. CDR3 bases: TGTGCCAGCAGCCCTGGACAGGGGGCTTATGAGCAGTACTTC.

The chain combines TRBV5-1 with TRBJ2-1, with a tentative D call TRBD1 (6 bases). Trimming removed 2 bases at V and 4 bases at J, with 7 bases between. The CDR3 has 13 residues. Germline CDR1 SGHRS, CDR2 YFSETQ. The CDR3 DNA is TGCGCCAGCAGCTTAGGACAGTACAATGAGCAGTTCTTC. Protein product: CASSLGQYNEQFF.

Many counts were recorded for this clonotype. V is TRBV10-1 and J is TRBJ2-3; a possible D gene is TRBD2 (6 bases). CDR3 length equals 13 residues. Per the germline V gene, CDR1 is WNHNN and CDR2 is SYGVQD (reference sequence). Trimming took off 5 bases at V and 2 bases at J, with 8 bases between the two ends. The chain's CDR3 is CASSREITDTQYF. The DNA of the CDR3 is TGCGCCAGCAGTCGGGAGATCACAGATACGCAGTATTTT.

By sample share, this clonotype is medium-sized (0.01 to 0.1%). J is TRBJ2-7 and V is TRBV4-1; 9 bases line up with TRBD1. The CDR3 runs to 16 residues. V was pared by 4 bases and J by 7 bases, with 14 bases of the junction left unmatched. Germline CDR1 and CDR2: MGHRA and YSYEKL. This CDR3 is CASSPAMGQGMGEQYF. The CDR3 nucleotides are TGCGCCAGCAGCCCTGCGATGGGACAGGGAATGGGAGAGCAGTACTTC.

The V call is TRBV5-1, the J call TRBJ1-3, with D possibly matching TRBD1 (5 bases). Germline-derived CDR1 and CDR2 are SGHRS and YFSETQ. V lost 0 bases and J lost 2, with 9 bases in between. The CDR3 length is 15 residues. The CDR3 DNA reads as TGCGCCAGCAGCTTGGGGACAATCCCTGGAAACACCATATATTTT. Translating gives CASSLGTIPGNTIYF.